Listed below are T cell receptor beta chains from one sample, sequenced in a study of HIV-infected patients and healthy controls. MiXCR, applied by TCRdb to the 5' RACE reads, yields one record per CDR3 protein. The table has some 9,600 distinct CDR3 sequences, roughly 7.3% seen once. The sample was blood, taken before antiretroviral therapy. The receptor set was obtained from an adult with HIV infection. CDR3s include the opening cysteine and the closing phenylalanine or tryptophan. D genes are given only for firm matches. Rows give clone size only sometimes, using once, few, many, or a class for an expanded clone.

J,D,size,V,CDR3,DNA
TRBJ1-5,-,many,TRBV4-3,CASSQDWAEHSNQPQHF,TGCGCCAGCAGCCAAGATTGGGCAGAGCATAGCAATCAGCCCCAGCATTTT
TRBJ2-7,-,-,TRBV9,CASSILDNGMEQYF,TGTGCCAGCAGCATCCTGGACAACGGAATGGAGCAGTACTTC
TRBJ2-3,-,many,TRBV2,CASKGMSTDTQYF,TGTGCCAGCAAAGGGATGAGCACAGATACGCAGTATTTT
TRBJ2-5,-,many,TRBV2,CASSEEFFTQETQYF,TGTGCCAGCAGTGAAGAGTTCTTTACACAAGAGACCCAGTACTTC
TRBJ1-1,-,many,TRBV6-5,CASSYILNTEAFF,TGTGCCAGCAGTTACATTTTGAACACTGAAGCTTTCTTT
TRBJ1-3,-,-,TRBV12-5,CASGLVLGRGAPLSGNTIYF,TGTGCTAGTGGTTTGGTACTCGGCAGGGGCGCCCCTCTCTCTGGAAACACCATATATTTT
TRBJ2-1,-,many,TRBV2,CASLSSSYNEQFF,TGTGCCAGCCTTAGTAGCTCCTACAATGAGCAGTTCTTC
TRBJ2-1,-,few,TRBV12-5,CAYGLLSSYNEQFF,TGTGCTTACGGACTCCTGAGCTCCTACAATGAGCAGTTCTTC
TRBJ1-1,-,many,TRBV7-9,CASSPPLRTEAFF,TGTGCCAGCAGCCCACCGCTGCGAACTGAAGCTTTCTTT
TRBJ2-3,TRBD1,many,TRBV13,CASSLEGQGTDTQYF,TGTGCCAGCAGCTTAGAGGGACAGGGGACAGATACGCAGTATTTT
TRBJ2-3,-,few,TRBV5-1,CASSLAGWGEQGDTQYF,TGCGCCAGCAGCTTGGCGGGTTGGGGGGAGCAGGGAGATACGCAGTATTTT
TRBJ2-3,-,few,TRBV5-5,CASSLGPNPDTQYF,TGTGCCAGCAGCTTGGGCCCAAACCCCGATACGCAGTATTTT
TRBJ2-7,-,many,TRBV25-1,CASSALQSDEQYF,TGTGCCAGCAGTGCGCTACAGTCCGACGAGCAGTACTTC
TRBJ1-3,TRBD1,many,TRBV7-9,CASSFSLRDRPGNTIYF,TGTGCCAGCAGCTTTTCCCTACGGGACAGACCGGGAAACACCATATATTTT
TRBJ1-1,-,few,TRBV2,CASTFQIEAFF,TGTGCCAGCACGTTTCAGATTGAAGCTTTCTTT
TRBJ2-1,TRBD2,-,TRBV7-3,CASSSVGGATYNEQFF,TGTGCCAGCAGCTCCGTCGGGGGGGCCACCTACAATGAGCAGTTCTTC
TRBJ2-1,-,many,TRBV20-1,CSAPLNAGNEQFF,TGCAGTGCTCCCTTGAACGCCGGCAATGAGCAGTTCTTC
TRBJ1-6,-,many,TRBV9,CASSVEQGNSPLHF,TGTGCCAGCAGCGTAGAGCAGGGCAATTCACCCCTCCACTTT
TRBJ2-5,-,many,TRBV5-1,CASSPVGTEQETQYF,TGCGCCAGCAGCCCCGTGGGGACGGAACAAGAGACCCAGTACTTC
TRBJ2-2,TRBD2,many,TRBV5-1,CASSSGTSGGVTGELFF,TGCGCCAGTTCAAGCGGGACTAGCGGGGGTGTCACCGGGGAGCTGTTTTTT
TRBJ2-1,TRBD2,few,TRBV4-3,CASSITRSGGNEQFF,TGCGCCAGCAGCATAACCCGCTCGGGAGGGAATGAGCAGTTCTTC
TRBJ1-1,-,many,TRBV7-2,CASSSERDGNTEAFF,TGTGCCAGCAGCTCAGAACGGGACGGGAACACTGAAGCTTTCTTT
TRBJ1-1,-,many,TRBV25-1,CASSGVTEAFF,TGTGCCAGCAGTGGTGTGACTGAAGCTTTCTTT
TRBJ2-1,-,few,TRBV4-3,CASSQDRSSYNEQFF,TGCGCCAGCAGCCAAGATAGGAGCTCCTACAATGAGCAGTTCTTC
TRBJ2-2,-,medium-sized,TRBV12-3/TRBV12-4,CASSFVGAGELFF,TGTGCCAGCAGTTTTGTTGGGGCCGGGGAGCTGTTTTTT
TRBJ2-3,-,many,TRBV6-5,CASSYSGVLITDTQYF,TGTGCCAGCAGTTACTCAGGGGTTTTGATCACAGATACGCAGTATTTT
TRBJ2-1,TRBD2,many,TRBV4-3,CASRGGTSGYNEQFF,TGCGCCAGCAGGGGCGGGACTAGCGGGTACAATGAGCAGTTCTTC
TRBJ1-6,-,-,TRBV7-3,CASSLGSSYNSPLHF,TGTGCCAGCAGCTTAGGTAGCTCCTATAATTCACCCCTCCACTTT
TRBJ1-5,-,many,TRBV18,CASSPGGAGQPQHF,TGTGCCAGCTCACCTGGGGGGGCAGGTCAGCCCCAGCATTTT
TRBJ1-5,TRBD1,many,TRBV7-2,CASSLRTGMAPFNQPQHF,TGTGCCAGCAGCTTAAGGACAGGGATGGCCCCCTTCAATCAGCCCCAGCATTTT
TRBJ1-2,-,many,TRBV3-1,CASSQLNTLRQYYGYTF,TGTGCCAGCAGCCAACTTAACACCCTCCGGCAGTATTATGGCTACACCTTC
TRBJ1-1,-,-,TRBV4-3,CASSVLRGLNTEAFF,TGCGCCAGCAGCGTTCTCAGGGGATTGAACACTGAAGCTTTCTTT